A selection of T cell receptor beta chains follows, all from one sample in a study of T cell responses to AZD1222 COVID-19 vaccine. TCRdb's table, derived via immunoSEQ multiplex PCR, lists solely in-frame clones and lacks some. The sample has around 190,000 clones, approximately 92% seen once. Here the sequenced sample was peripheral blood, taken on day 0 of AZD1222 vaccination. The receptors derive from an adult in good health. Each CDR3 is given with its conserved first and last residue. Fields, in order: clone size, J gene, D gene, V gene, CDR3 protein, CDR3 DNA. D genes are given only for firm matches. Not every row has a clone size; where given, it reads once, few, many or a size class.

abundance: .; j_gene: TRBJ2-1; d_gene: TRBD2; v_gene: TRBV11-3; CDR3aa: CASSSGLAGAEFF; CDR3nt: TGTGCCAGCAGCTCGGGACTAGCGGGGGCCGAGTTCTTC
abundance: .; j_gene: TRBJ2-5; d_gene: .; v_gene: TRBV20-1; CDR3aa: CSARETSTQYF; CDR3nt: TGCAGTGCTAGGGAGACTTCAACCCAGTACTTC
abundance: .; j_gene: TRBJ1-4; d_gene: .; v_gene: TRBV19; CDR3aa: CATTEGGRLNEKLFF; CDR3nt: TGTGCCACTACAGAGGGGGGTAGGCTAAATGAAAAACTGTTTTTT
abundance: .; j_gene: TRBJ1-4; d_gene: TRBD1; v_gene: TRBV4-3; CDR3aa: CASSPGQVRDEKLFF; CDR3nt: TGCGCCAGCAGCCCGGGACAGGTGAGGGATGAAAAACTGTTTTTT
abundance: .; j_gene: TRBJ1-5; d_gene: .; v_gene: TRBV28; CDR3aa: CASSLKDRHQPQHF; CDR3nt: TGTGCCAGCAGCCTTAAGGACCGACATCAGCCCCAGCATTTT
abundance: medium-sized; j_gene: TRBJ1-5; d_gene: TRBD1; v_gene: TRBV4-3; CDR3aa: CASSDTGGSGEPQHF; CDR3nt: TGCGCCAGCAGTGACACAGGGGGCTCAGGGGAGCCCCAGCATTTT
abundance: .; j_gene: TRBJ1-5; d_gene: .; v_gene: TRBV6-1; CDR3aa: CASSEALPARQPQHF; CDR3nt: TGTGCCAGCAGTGAAGCGCTTCCGGCGAGACAGCCCCAGCATTTT
abundance: .; j_gene: TRBJ1-4; d_gene: .; v_gene: TRBV6-5; CDR3aa: CASSRLGETNEKLFF; CDR3nt: TGTGCCAGCAGCAGACTCGGGGAAACTAATGAAAAACTGTTTTTT
abundance: .; j_gene: TRBJ2-5; d_gene: TRBD1; v_gene: TRBV10-2; CDR3aa: CASSEQGALYETQYF; CDR3nt: TGCGCCAGCAGTGAACAGGGGGCATTGTACGAGACCCAGTACTTC
abundance: .; j_gene: TRBJ2-7; d_gene: TRBD1; v_gene: TRBV30; CDR3aa: CAWSTTGGNYEQYF; CDR3nt: TGTGCCTGGAGTACGACAGGGGGAAACTACGAGCAGTACTTC
abundance: .; j_gene: TRBJ1-1; d_gene: .; v_gene: TRBV15; CDR3aa: CATSRDRPNTEAFF; CDR3nt: TGTGCCACCAGCAGAGATCGACCGAACACTGAAGCTTTCTTT
abundance: .; j_gene: TRBJ1-3; d_gene: .; v_gene: TRBV19; CDR3aa: CASNRQDSGNTIYF; CDR3nt: TGTGCCAGTAATCGACAGGACTCTGGAAACACCATATATTTT
abundance: .; j_gene: TRBJ2-1; d_gene: .; v_gene: TRBV5-1; CDR3aa: CASSLRLRSVEQFF; CDR3nt: TGCGCCAGCAGCTTGCGACTCCGGTCGGTCGAGCAGTTCTTC
abundance: .; j_gene: TRBJ1-3; d_gene: .; v_gene: TRBV5-8; CDR3aa: CASSSWGISGNTIYF; CDR3nt: TGTGCCAGCAGCTCCTGGGGGATCTCTGGAAACACCATATATTTT
abundance: once; j_gene: TRBJ1-1; d_gene: .; v_gene: TRBV6-5; CDR3aa: CASSYVGTPNTEAFF; CDR3nt: TGTGCCAGCAGTTATGTTGGGACACCTAACACTGAAGCTTTCTTT
abundance: .; j_gene: TRBJ1-1; d_gene: .; v_gene: TRBV2; CDR3aa: CASSVGLGNEAFF; CDR3nt: TGTGCCAGCAGTGTAGGTCTGGGGAATGAAGCTTTCTTT
abundance: .; j_gene: TRBJ1-1; d_gene: .; v_gene: TRBV7-9; CDR3aa: CASSLIVGEAFF; CDR3nt: TGTGCCAGCAGCCTAATCGTCGGTGAAGCTTTCTTT
abundance: few; j_gene: TRBJ1-2; d_gene: TRBD1; v_gene: TRBV6-5; CDR3aa: CASSYARDSFNGYTF; CDR3nt: TGTGCCAGCAGTTATGCGCGGGACAGCTTCAATGGCTACACCTTC
abundance: .; j_gene: TRBJ1-1; d_gene: .; v_gene: TRBV7-2; CDR3aa: CASNVDRNTEAFF; CDR3nt: TGTGCCAGCAACGTGGACAGAAACACTGAAGCTTTCTTT
abundance: .; j_gene: TRBJ2-3; d_gene: .; v_gene: TRBV10-1; CDR3aa: CASSESSLVQSTDTQYF; CDR3nt: TGCGCCAGCAGTGAGTCGTCCCTGGTCCAAAGCACAGATACGCAGTATTTT
abundance: .; j_gene: TRBJ1-1; d_gene: .; v_gene: TRBV18; CDR3aa: CASSPVGGTEAFF; CDR3nt: TGTGCCAGCTCACCAGTGGGGGGCACTGAAGCTTTCTTT
abundance: .; j_gene: TRBJ1-2; d_gene: .; v_gene: TRBV3-1/TRBV3-2; CDR3aa: CASSPPIGQGIYGYTF; CDR3nt: TGTGCCAGCAGCCCCCCTATCGGGCAGGGGATCTATGGCTACACCTTC
abundance: .; j_gene: TRBJ1-4; d_gene: .; v_gene: TRBV6-5; CDR3aa: CASRRIREKLFF; CDR3nt: TGTGCCAGCAGGAGGATAAGGGAAAAACTGTTTTTT